These 20 T cell receptor beta chains originate from one sample sequenced in a study of naive and memory T cell subsets. Two oligonucleotides, mixed equimolar, formed the beta constant-region primer covering TRBC1 and TRBC2. TCRdb used MiXCR to reprocess the UMI-ligation and nested PCR reads, holding one entry per CDR3 protein. The table lists tens of thousands of distinct CDR3 sequences, 10% to 15% of them singletons. The sequenced sample was central memory CD4+ T cells from blood. Source of these receptors: a human donor in good health.

This clonotype was seen at least ten times. This chain links TRBV10-3 with TRBJ2-3, with D maybe TRBD2 (6 bases). Deletions cut 4 bases from V and 0 bases from J, with 14 bases between. Germline CDR1 ENHRY, CDR2 SYGVKD. The CDR3 covers 16 residues. This chain's CDR3 is CAISGGLAISTDTQYF. CDR3 in DNA: TGTGCCATCAGTGGCGGCCTAGCGATTAGCACAGATACGCAGTATTTT.

The chain recombines TRBV30 with TRBJ1-4; D is uncertain. The CDR3 is made up of 14 amino acids. The germline V gene has CDR1 GTSNPN and CDR2 SVGIG (reference sequence). The germline V and J ends were trimmed by 5 bases and 2 bases, with 12 bases remaining between them. The CDR3 reads CAWGTPGTNEKLFF. CDR3 sequence (DNA): TGTGCCTGGGGCACCCCGGGCACTAATGAAAAACTGTTTTTT.

This clonotype was seen at least ten times. The chain links TRBV12-3 or TRBV12-4 to TRBJ2-1; D unclear. The V end lost 3 bases, the J end lost 4 bases, and 7 bases lay between the germline ends. The CDR3 has 13 residues. As DNA, the CDR3 is TGTGCCAGCAGTTTCGGGCCATACAATGAGCAGTTCTTC. Translation gives CASSFGPYNEQFF.

Worth noting for this clonotype: Being one base from a much bigger clone, this may be a read error. The V call is TRBV20-1, the J call TRBJ2-3; a weak D match, TRBD2 (6 bases). The germline gives CDR1 DFQATT, CDR2 SNEGSKA (reference sequence). The CDR3 is 10 amino acids. Trimming pared 7 bases from V and 6 bases from J, leaving 8 bases between. The CDR3 reads CSGGVDTQYF. In nucleotides, the CDR3 is TGCAGTGGGGGGGTGGATACGCAGTATTTT.

The CDR3 region is CSARAWESGVRRNQPQHF. The DNA for the CDR3 is TGCAGTGCTAGAGCCTGGGAGTCCGGGGTGAGACGCAATCAGCCCCAGCATTTT. The chain employs TRBV20-1 and TRBJ1-5; no firm D call. This CDR3 is 18 amino acids long. The ends were cut back, 1 base at V and 2 bases at J, with 21 bases in the middle. Germline V gene lookup returns CDR1 DFQATT and CDR2 SNEGSKA (reference sequence).

The CDR3 bases are TGCAGTGCTGAATTACCGGACACAGGAGCCGTGTTTGTCTACACCTTC. Translating gives CSAELPDTGAVFVYTF. The gene calls are TRBV20-1 and TRBJ1-2, with D maybe TRBD1 (5 bases). Germline CDR1 reads DFQATT; CDR2 reads SNEGSKA (reference sequence). V was trimmed by 5 bases and J by 10 bases, leaving 29 bases between them. This CDR3 spans 16 amino acids.

To note about this clonotype: One base away lies a much larger clone, so this may be a sequencing read error. The chain combines TRBV6-2 or TRBV6-3 with TRBJ1-1; 8 positions match TRBD1. Per germline, CDR1 MNHEY and CDR2 SVGEGT. CDR3 length: 14 amino acids. The chain's CDR3 is CASSQRQGNAEAFF. CDR3 sequence (DNA): TGTGCCAGCAGCCAACGACAGGGGAACGCTGAAGCTTTCTTT.

This clonotype has more than one count but fewer than ten. Here the CDR3 DNA reads TGTGCCAGCAGTGAATCGGGAACGGGACAGAACTATGGCTACACCTTC. Its protein is CASSESGTGQNYGYTF. The V and J genes are TRBV6-1 and TRBJ1-2; 7 nucleotides align to TRBD1. J gave up 2 bases and V 2 bases, and 8 bases lay outside the gene matches. The germline V gene has CDR1 MNHNS and CDR2 SASEGT. CDR3 length equals 16 residues.

The V and J genes are TRBV29-1 and TRBJ2-7; D is uncertain. With 4 bases removed from V and 6 bases from J, the gap between germline ends came to 16 bases. Germline CDR1 is SQVTM and CDR2 is ANQGSEA. This CDR3 region has 13 residues. CDR3 sequence (DNA): TGCAGCGTTGCACCCGACCCCGTCGCCGAGCAGTACTTC. It specifies CSVAPDPVAEQYF.

This CDR3 reads CASSGRGAAYEQYF. CDR3 nucleotide sequence: TGTGCCAGCAGTGGAAGGGGGGCCGCCTACGAGCAGTACTTC. The chain links TRBV6-1 to TRBJ2-7, with D perhaps TRBD1 or TRBD2 (6 bases each). The CDR3 totals 14 residues. Germline values: CDR1 MNHNS, CDR2 SASEGT. V was shortened by 4 bases and J by 2 bases, with 12 bases between the two germline ends.

The table lists this clonotype with many counts. V is TRBV10-3 and J is TRBJ2-3, with no clear D. Germline loops: CDR1 ENHRY, CDR2 SYGVKD. Trimming removed 6 bases at V and 6 bases at J, with 10 bases between. The CDR3 loop spans 12 amino acids. The CDR3 reads CAIRVRDDTQYF. DNA of the CDR3: TGTGCCATCAGGGTTCGAGACGATACGCAGTATTTT.

This clonotype has a count of ten or more. The rearrangement links TRBV12-3 or TRBV12-4 to TRBJ2-5; D is undetermined. This CDR3 spans 13 amino acids. V dropped 6 bases and J dropped 5 bases, with 13 bases sitting between them. For the CDR3, the DNA is TGTGCCAGCAGCCGACGGGCGGAGGAGACCCAGTACTTC. It codes for CASSRRAEETQYF.

The CDR3 reads CATSAWLAGIEEQYF. For the CDR3, the DNA is TGTGCCACCAGTGCCTGGCTAGCGGGAATCGAAGAGCAGTACTTC. The chain couples TRBV24-1 to TRBJ2-7; 9 nucleotides line up with TRBD2. V lost 5 bases and J lost 7; bases outside the gene matches: 11. Germline V gene lookup returns CDR1 KGHDR and CDR2 SFDVKD. CDR3 length equals 15 residues.

This clonotype was recorded at least ten times. The chain couples TRBV19 to TRBJ2-3; 9 bases line up with TRBD2. The V gene's germline CDR1 is LNHDA and CDR2 SQIVND (reference sequence). The V and J ends lost 5 bases and 0 bases, in that order; junction bases with no gene match: 9. This CDR3 has 17 residues. Written as DNA, the CDR3 is TGTGCCAGTAGTTTACATCCCGGGACTAGCAGCACAGATACGCAGTATTTT. Translated, it gives CASSLHPGTSSTDTQYF.

This clonotype was seen a few times. The gene calls are TRBV2 and TRBJ2-5; 12 bases align to TRBD2. This CDR3 has 17 amino acids. After removal of 2 bases from V and 1 base from J, the junction contained 5 bases not matched to a gene. Germline V gene data show CDR1 as SNHLY and CDR2 as FYNNEI. Here the CDR3 DNA reads TGTGCCAGCAGTGAACTAGCGGGAGGGACACTCCAAGAGACCCAGTACTTC. It encodes CASSELAGGTLQETQYF.

As DNA, the CDR3 is TGCAGCGTAAAGCGGGACGCAGATACGCAGTATTTT. It encodes CSVKRDADTQYF. The J gene is TRBJ2-3, the V gene TRBV29-1, with TRBD2 identical over 7 bases. J gave up 4 bases and V 6 bases, and 4 bases lay outside the gene matches. The CDR3 has 12 residues. Germline V gene sequence: CDR1 SQVTM, CDR2 ANQGSEA.

The V call is TRBV6-1, the J call TRBJ1-5; 11 bases fit TRBD1. From germline, CDR1 is MNHNS and CDR2 SASEGT. The CDR3 spans 14 residues. With 8 bases clipped from V and 3 bases from J, the junction kept 3 bases outside the gene matches. The CDR3 sequence: CASGDRGTNQPQHF. The CDR3 DNA reads TGTGCCAGCGGGGACAGGGGGACCAATCAGCCCCAGCATTTT.

The chain has TRBV18 and TRBJ2-5; 11 nucleotides match TRBD2. In germline, CDR1 is KGHSH, CDR2 LQKENI. The CDR3 runs to 14 residues. Unmatched junction bases numbered 1, after V lost 3 bases and J lost 4 bases. The CDR3 is CASSPGLAGETQYF. CDR3 bases: TGTGCCAGCTCACCCGGACTAGCGGGAGAGACCCAGTACTTC.

This clonotype occurred a few times. This sequence joins TRBV6-1 and TRBJ2-5, with TRBD2 matching 9 bases. With V trimmed by 2 bases and J by 2 bases, 9 bases remained unmatched. This CDR3 has 17 amino acids. Per germline, CDR1 MNHNS and CDR2 SASEGT. The CDR3 here is CASSERVAGGRQETQYF. In nucleotides, the CDR3 is TGTGCCAGCAGTGAACGGGTTGCGGGAGGGAGACAAGAGACCCAGTACTTC.

The rearrangement links TRBV19 to TRBJ2-1; perhaps TRBD2 as D (6 bases). Trimming pared 7 bases from V and 10 bases from J, leaving 14 bases between. The germline V gene encodes CDR1 LNHDA and CDR2 SQIVND (reference sequence). This CDR3 region has 12 residues. CDR3 DNA: TGTGCCAGTACCAATCCCCGGGGGGAGCAGTTCTTC. This gives the protein CASTNPRGEQFF.